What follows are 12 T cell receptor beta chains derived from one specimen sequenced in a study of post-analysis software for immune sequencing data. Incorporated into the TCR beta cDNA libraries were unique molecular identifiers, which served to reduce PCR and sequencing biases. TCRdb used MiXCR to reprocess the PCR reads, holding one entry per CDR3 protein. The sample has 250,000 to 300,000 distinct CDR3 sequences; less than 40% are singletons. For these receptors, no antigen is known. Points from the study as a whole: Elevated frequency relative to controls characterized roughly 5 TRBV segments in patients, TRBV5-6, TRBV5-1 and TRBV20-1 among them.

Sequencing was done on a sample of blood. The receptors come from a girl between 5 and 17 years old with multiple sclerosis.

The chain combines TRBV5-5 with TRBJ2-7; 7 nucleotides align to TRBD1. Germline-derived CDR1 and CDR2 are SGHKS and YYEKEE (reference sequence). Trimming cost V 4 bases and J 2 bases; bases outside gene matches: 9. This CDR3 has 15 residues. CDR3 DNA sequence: TGTGCCAGCAGCCCTAATTACAGGGGAGCCTACGAGCAGTACTTC. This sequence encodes CASSPNYRGAYEQYF.

In DNA, the CDR3 is TGCAGTGCTAGAGATAGGCGGGGGGGCGGCGGTGAGCAGTACTTC. Its protein product is CSARDRRGGGGEQYF. This rearrangement joins TRBV20-1 to TRBJ2-5; 9 bases map to TRBD2. The germline CDR1 and CDR2 sequences are DFQATT and SNEGSKA (reference sequence). This CDR3 is 15 amino acids long. J gave up 11 bases and V 0 bases, and 13 bases lay outside the gene matches.

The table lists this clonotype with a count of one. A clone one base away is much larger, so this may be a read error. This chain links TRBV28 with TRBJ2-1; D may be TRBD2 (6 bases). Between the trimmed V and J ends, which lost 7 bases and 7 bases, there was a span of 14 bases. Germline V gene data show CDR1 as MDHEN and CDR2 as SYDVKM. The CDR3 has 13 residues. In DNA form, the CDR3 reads TGTGCCAGCATAACGAGGGAGGTGAATGAGCAGTTCTTC. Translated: CASITREVNEQFF.

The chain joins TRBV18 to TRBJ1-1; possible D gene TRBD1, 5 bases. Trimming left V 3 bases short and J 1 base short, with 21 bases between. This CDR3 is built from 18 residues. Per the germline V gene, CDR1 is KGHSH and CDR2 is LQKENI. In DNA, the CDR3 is TGTGCCAGCTCACCTAAACATGGTACGGTGACAGAGAACACTGAAGCTTTCTTT. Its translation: CASSPKHGTVTENTEAFF.

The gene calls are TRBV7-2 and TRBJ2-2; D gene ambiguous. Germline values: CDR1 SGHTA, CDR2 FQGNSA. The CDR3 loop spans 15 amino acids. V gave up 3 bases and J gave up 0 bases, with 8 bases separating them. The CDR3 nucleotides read TGTGCCAGCAGCTTCCAGCAGGCGAACACCGGGGAGCTGTTTTTT. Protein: CASSFQQANTGELFF.

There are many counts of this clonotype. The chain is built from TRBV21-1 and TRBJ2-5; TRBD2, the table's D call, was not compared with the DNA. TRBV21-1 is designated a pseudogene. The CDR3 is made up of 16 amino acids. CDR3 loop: CASSKPQEEGQETQYF. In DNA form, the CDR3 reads TGTGCCAGCAGCAAACCGCAGGAGGAGGGCCAAGAGACCCAGTACTTC.

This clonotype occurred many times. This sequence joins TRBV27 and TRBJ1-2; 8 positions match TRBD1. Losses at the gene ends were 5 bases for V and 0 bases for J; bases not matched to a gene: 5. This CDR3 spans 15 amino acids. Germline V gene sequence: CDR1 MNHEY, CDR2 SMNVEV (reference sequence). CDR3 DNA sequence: TGTGCCAGCAGTGGACAGGGCCGTTCTAACTATGGCTACACCTTC. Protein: CASSGQGRSNYGYTF.

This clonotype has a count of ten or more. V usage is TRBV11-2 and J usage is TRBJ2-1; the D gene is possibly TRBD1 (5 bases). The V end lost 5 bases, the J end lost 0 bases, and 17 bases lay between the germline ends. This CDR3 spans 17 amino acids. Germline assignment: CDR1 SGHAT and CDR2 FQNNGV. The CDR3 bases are TGTGCCAGCAGCGGCGACGTCAGGGTGGGCTCCTACAATGAGCAGTTCTTC. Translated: CASSGDVRVGSYNEQFF.

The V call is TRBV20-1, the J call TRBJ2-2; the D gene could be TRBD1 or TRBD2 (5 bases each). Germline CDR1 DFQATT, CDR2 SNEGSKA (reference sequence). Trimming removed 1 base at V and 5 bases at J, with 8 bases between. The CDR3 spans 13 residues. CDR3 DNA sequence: TGCAGTGCTAGAGGGGGGTGGACCGGGGAGCTGTTTTTT. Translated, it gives CSARGGWTGELFF.

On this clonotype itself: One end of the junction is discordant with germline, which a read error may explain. CDR3 amino acids: CASSLTHGTGLGTGAFF. The CDR3 bases are TGTGCCAGCAGCTTAACGCACGGCACTGGGCTGGGCACTGGAGCTTTCTTT. V and J are TRBV7-3 and TRBJ1-1; no definite D call. The CDR3 has 17 amino acids. Per germline, CDR1 SGHTA and CDR2 FQGTGA.

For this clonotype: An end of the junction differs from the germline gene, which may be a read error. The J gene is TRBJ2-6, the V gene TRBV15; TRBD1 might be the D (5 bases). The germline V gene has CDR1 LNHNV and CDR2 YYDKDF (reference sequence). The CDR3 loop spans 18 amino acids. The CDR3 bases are TGTGCCACCAGCAGAGATGGCCCTCGCAGCACTGGGGCCAGCGTCCTGGCTTTC. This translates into CATSRDGPRSTGASVLAF.

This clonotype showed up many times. CDR3 in amino acids: CSARRREGYNEQFF. Here the CDR3 DNA reads TGCAGTGCTAGACGGCGGGAGGGCTACAATGAGCAGTTCTTC. The chain links TRBV20-1 to TRBJ2-1; 9 bases line up with TRBD2. The CDR3 consists of 14 residues. The germline V gene has CDR1 DFQATT and CDR2 SNEGSKA (reference sequence). Trimming cost V 2 bases and J 3 bases; bases outside gene matches: 2.